This T cell receptor beta chain stems from a study of PD-L1 blockade in urothelial cancer. Some clones are missing from TCRdb's copy, which holds only in-frame ones; the method was immunoSEQ multiplex PCR. The sample holds roughly 51,000 clones, 85% to 90% seen once. Trimming shortened V by 2 bases and J by 0 bases, and 12 bases separated the two germline ends. Germline loops: CDR1 SGHAT, CDR2 FQNNGV. This CDR3 has 16 amino acids. Regarding time point: pretreatment peripheral blood. The source was PBMCs, collected around atezolizumab (anti-PD-L1) treatment. This receptor was identified in a man aged 55 to 70 with urothelial cancer. The chain joins TRBV11-2 to TRBJ2-3; TRBD2 might be the D (5 bases). In DNA form, the CDR3 reads TGTGCCAGCAGCTTATTCTCCCCGGGGAGCACAGATACGCAGTATTTT. Amino acid sequence: CASSLFSPGSTDTQYF. Together with reference TRBV11-2 and TRBJ2-3, the CDR3 gives the full variable domain: EAGVAQSPRYKIIEKRQSVAFWCNPISGHATLYWYQQILGQGPKLLIQFQNNGVVDDSQLPKDRFSAERLKGVDSTLKIQPAKLEDSAVYLCASSLFSPGSTDTQYFGPGTRLTVL.